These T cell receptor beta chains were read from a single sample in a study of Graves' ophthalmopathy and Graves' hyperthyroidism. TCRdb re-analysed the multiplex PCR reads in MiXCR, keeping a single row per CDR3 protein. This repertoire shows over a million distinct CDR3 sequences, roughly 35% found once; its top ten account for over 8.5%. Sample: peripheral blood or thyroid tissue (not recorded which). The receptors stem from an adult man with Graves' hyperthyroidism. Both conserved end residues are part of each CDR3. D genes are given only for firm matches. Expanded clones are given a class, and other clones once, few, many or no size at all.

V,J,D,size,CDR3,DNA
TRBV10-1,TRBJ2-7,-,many,CASSLDWAGEQYF,TGCGCCAGCAGTCTGGACTGGGCGGGGGAGCAGTACTTC
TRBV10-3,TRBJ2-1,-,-,CASSGTYNEQFF,TGTGCCTCATCAGGGACCTACAATGAGCAGTTCTTC
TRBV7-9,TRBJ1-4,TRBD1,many,CASSPRQGATNEKLFF,TGTGCCAGCAGCCCCAGACAGGGTGCAACTAATGAAAAACTGTTTTTT
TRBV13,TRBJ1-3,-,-,CASSQGPIAHSGNTIYF,TGTGCCAGCAGCCAGGGACCGATAGCTCACTCTGGAAACACCATATATTTT
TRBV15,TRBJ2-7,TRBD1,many,CATSSTERGRASYEQYF,TGTGCCACCAGCAGCACAGAGAGGGGGCGAGCCTCCTACGAGCAGTACTTC
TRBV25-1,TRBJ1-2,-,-,CAISLPPPGLGGIYTF,TGTGCCATCTCCCTGCCTCCCCCAGGGTTAGGAGGAATCTACACCTTC
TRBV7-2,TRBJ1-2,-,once,CASRGQIHYGYTF,TGTGCCAGCAGAGGACAGATTCACTATGGCTACACCTTC
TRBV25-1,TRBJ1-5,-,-,CASSGGQGATNQPQHF,TGTGCCAGCAGTGGAGGCCAAGGAGCAACTAATCAGCCCCAGCATTTT
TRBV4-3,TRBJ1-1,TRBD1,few,CASSQGDRLGPEAFF,TGCGCCAGCAGCCAAGGGGACAGACTGGGACCTGAAGCTTTCTTT
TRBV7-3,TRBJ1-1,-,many,CASSLFGGTNTEAFF,TGTGCCAGCAGCTTATTTGGCGGAACGAACACTGAAGCTTTCTTT
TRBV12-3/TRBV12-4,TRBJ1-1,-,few,CASSFTLRGVGTEAFF,TGTGCCAGCAGTTTTACGTTGAGAGGGGTTGGCACTGAAGCTTTCTTT
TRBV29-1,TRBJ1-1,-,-,CSVTGSAMNTEAFF,TGCAGCGTGACGGGATCAGCGATGAACACTGAAGCTTTCTTT
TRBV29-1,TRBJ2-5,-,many,CSVRRQNHQETQYF,TGCAGCGTTCGTCGGCAGAACCATCAAGAGACCCAGTACTTC
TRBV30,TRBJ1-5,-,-,CAWSPGMGNQPQHF,TGTGCCTGGAGTCCTGGGATGGGCAATCAGCCCCAGCATTTT
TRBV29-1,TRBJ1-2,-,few,CSATTGRDGYTF,TGCAGCGCTACTACAGGGAGAGATGGCTACACCTTC
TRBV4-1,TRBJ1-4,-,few,CASSQYMAPNEKLFF,TGCGCCAGCAGCCAGTATATGGCCCCTAATGAAAAACTGTTTTTT
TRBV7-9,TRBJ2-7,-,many,CASSFERSGYEQYF,TGTGCCAGCAGCTTCGAGCGATCTGGCTACGAGCAGTACTTC
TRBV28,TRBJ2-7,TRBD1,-,CASSLSRQGWEQYF,TGTGCCAGCAGCCTATCCAGACAGGGGTGGGAGCAGTACTTC
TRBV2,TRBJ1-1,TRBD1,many,CASRTFTGAPNTEAFF,TGTGCCAGCAGAACCTTCACAGGGGCCCCGAACACTGAAGCTTTCTTT
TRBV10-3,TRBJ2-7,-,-,CAISEWVEQYF,TGTGCCATCAGTGAGTGGGTCGAGCAGTACTTC
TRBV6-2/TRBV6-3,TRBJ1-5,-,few,CATRRESNQPQHF,TGTGCCACCAGGCGAGAGAGCAATCAGCCCCAGCATTTT
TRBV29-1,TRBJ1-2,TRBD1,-,CSVEDHRGGYTF,TGCAGCGTTGAAGACCACAGGGGCGGGTACACCTTC
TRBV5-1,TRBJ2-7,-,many,CASSAVMGARSEQYF,TGCGCCAGCAGCGCCGTCATGGGCGCCAGGAGCGAGCAGTACTTC
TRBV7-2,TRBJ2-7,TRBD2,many,CASSLGGSVEQYF,TGTGCCAGCAGCTTGGGGGGGTCCGTCGAGCAGTACTTC
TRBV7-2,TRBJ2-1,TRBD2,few,CASGLAGGYEQFF,TGTGCCAGCGGACTAGCGGGAGGTTATGAGCAGTTCTTC
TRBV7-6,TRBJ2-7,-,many,CASSLSPGAGEQYF,TGTGCCAGCAGCTTATCCCCAGGGGCGGGCGAGCAGTACTTC
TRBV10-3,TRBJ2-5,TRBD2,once,CATSTGGPETQYF,TGTGCCACCTCGACGGGAGGGCCGGAGACCCAGTACTTC
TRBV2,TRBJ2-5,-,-,CASSVGAAEETQYF,TGTGCCAGCAGTGTAGGGGCAGCCGAAGAGACCCAGTACTTC
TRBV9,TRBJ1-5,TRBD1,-,CASSVGTGDGQPQHF,TGTGCCAGCAGCGTGGGGACAGGGGACGGTCAGCCCCAGCATTTT
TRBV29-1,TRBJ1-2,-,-,CSVEDRLDGYTF,TGCAGCGTTGAAGATCGCCTTGACGGCTACACCTTC
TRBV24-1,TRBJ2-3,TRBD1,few,CATSDLQGQGVHTQYF,TGTGCCACCAGTGATTTGCAGGGACAGGGGGTACATACGCAGTATTTT
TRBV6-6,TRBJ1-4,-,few,CASKYGEKLFF,TGTGCCAGCAAATATGGGGAAAAACTGTTTTTT
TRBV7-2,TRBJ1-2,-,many,CASSPPRQGYGYTF,TGTGCCAGCAGCCCCCCCCGGCAGGGCTATGGCTACACCTTC
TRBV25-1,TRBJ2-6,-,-,CASSDPGPGGANVLTF,TGTGCCAGCAGTGACCCAGGGCCGGGAGGGGCCAACGTCCTGACTTTC
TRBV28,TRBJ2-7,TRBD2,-,CASRPAGDYEQYF,TGTGCCAGCAGGCCAGCGGGAGATTACGAGCAGTACTTC
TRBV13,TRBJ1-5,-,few,CASSSSPGPSYLPQHF,TGTGCCAGCAGCTCCTCTCCCGGGCCCTCATATTTGCCCCAGCATTTT
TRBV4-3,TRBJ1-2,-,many,CASSQDLGRGYGYTF,TGCGCCAGCAGCCAAGACCTGGGTAGGGGCTACGGCTACACCTTC
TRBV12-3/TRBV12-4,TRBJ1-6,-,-,CAILIGGRGSPLHF,TGTGCCATCTTAATCGGGGGTAGGGGTTCACCCCTCCACTTT
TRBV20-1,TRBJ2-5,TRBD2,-,CSGRTSGTTTQYF,TGCAGTGGCCGGACTAGCGGGACTACGACCCAGTACTTC
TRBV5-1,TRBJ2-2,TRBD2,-,CAGSWTSGNTGELFF,TGCGCCGGCAGCTGGACTAGCGGGAACACCGGGGAGCTGTTTTTT
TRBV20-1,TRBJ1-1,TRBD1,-,CSAGKTGLGTEAFF,TGCAGTGCTGGGAAGACAGGGTTAGGTACTGAAGCTTTCTTT
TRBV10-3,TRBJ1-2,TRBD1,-,CAISDRTGAANYGYTF,TGTGCCATCAGTGATAGGACAGGGGCAGCTAACTATGGCTACACCTTC
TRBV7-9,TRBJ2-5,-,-,CASSLSGQYF,TGTGCCAGCAGCTTGTCCGGCCAGTACTTC
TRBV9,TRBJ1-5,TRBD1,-,CASSLAGTARNQPQHF,TGTGCCAGCAGCTTAGCCGGGACAGCCCGCAATCAGCCCCAGCATTTT
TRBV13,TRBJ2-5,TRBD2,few,CASSLRTSGSRETQYF,TGTGCCAGCAGCTTAAGGACTAGCGGGAGTAGGGAGACCCAGTACTTC
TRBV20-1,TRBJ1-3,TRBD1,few,CSARLGPPGQGRNTIYF,TGCAGTGCGAGACTAGGACCCCCCGGACAGGGAAGGAACACCATATATTTT
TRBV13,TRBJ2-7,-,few,CASSREALYEQYF,TGTGCCAGCAGCCGGGAAGCGCTCTACGAGCAGTACTTC
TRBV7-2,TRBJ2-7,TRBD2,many,CASSFQSGRASYEQYF,TGTGCCAGCAGCTTCCAGAGCGGGAGGGCCTCCTACGAGCAGTACTTC
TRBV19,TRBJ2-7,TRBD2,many,CASSPSGSGEQYF,TGTGCCAGTAGCCCCAGCGGGAGTGGCGAGCAGTACTTC
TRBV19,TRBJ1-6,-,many,CASSHLAGANLSPLHF,TGTGCCAGTAGCCACCTCGCAGGCGCTAATCTTTCACCCCTCCACTTT
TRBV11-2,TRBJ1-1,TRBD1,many,CASSLVGDSHTEAFF,TGTGCCAGCAGCTTAGTCGGGGACAGTCACACTGAAGCTTTCTTT